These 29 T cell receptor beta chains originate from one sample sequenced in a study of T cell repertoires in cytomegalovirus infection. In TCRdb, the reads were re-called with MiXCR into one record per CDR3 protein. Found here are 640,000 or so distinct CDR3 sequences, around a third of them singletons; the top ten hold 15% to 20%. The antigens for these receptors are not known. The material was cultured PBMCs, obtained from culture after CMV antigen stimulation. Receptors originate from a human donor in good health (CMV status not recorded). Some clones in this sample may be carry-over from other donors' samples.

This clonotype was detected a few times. CDR3 sequence: CASSLARWVAGVRNEQFF. For the CDR3, the DNA is TGTGCCAGCAGCTTAGCGCGTTGGGTAGCGGGGGTTCGCAATGAGCAGTTCTTC. The V call is TRBV7-6, the J call TRBJ2-1; TRBD2 matches 9 bases. V trimming: 0 bases; J trimming: 6 bases; junction bases outside the gene matches: 12. The germline gives CDR1 SGHVS, CDR2 FNYEAQ. The CDR3 has 18 amino acids.

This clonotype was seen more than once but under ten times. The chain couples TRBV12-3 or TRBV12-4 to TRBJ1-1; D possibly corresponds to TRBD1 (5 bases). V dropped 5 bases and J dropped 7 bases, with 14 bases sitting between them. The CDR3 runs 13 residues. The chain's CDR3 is CASSAGTNLEAFF. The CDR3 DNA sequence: TGTGCCAGCAGTGCCGGGACTAACCTTGAAGCTTTCTTT.

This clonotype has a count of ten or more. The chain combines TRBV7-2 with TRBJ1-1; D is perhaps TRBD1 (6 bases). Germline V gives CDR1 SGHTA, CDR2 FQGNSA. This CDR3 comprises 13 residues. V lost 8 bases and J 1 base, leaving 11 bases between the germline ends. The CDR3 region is CASQGQENTEAFF. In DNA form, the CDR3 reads TGTGCCAGCCAGGGGCAGGAGAACACTGAAGCTTTCTTT.

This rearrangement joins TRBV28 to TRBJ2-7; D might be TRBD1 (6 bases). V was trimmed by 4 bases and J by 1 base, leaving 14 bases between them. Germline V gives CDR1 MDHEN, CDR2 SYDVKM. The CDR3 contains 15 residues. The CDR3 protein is CASSSQSTGSYEQYF. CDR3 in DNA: TGTGCCAGCAGTTCGCAATCCACAGGGTCCTACGAGCAGTACTTC. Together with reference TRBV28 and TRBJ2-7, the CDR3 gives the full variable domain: DVKVTQSSRYLVKRTGEKVFLECVQDMDHENMFWYRQDPGLGLRLIYFSYDVKMKEKGDIPEGYSVSREKKERFSLILESASTNQTSMYLCASSSQSTGSYEQYFGPGTRLTVT.

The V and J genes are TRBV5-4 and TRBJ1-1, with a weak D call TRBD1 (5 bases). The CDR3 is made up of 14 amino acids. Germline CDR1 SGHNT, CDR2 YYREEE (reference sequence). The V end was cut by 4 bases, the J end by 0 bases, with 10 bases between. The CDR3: CASSRGPLNTEAFF. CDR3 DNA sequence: TGTGCCAGCAGCCGGGGACCACTGAACACTGAAGCTTTCTTT.

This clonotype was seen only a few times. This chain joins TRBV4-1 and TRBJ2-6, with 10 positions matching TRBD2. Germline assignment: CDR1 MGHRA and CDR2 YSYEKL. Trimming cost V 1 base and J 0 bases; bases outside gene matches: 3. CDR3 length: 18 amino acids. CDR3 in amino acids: CASSQGLAGLSGANVLTF. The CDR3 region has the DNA TGCGCCAGCAGCCAAGGACTAGCGGGCCTCTCTGGGGCCAACGTCCTGACTTTC.

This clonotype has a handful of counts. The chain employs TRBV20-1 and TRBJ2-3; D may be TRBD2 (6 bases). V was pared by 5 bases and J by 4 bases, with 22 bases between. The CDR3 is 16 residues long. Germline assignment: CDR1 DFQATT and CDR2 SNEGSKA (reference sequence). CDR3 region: CSAPKILGGPSDTQYF. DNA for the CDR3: TGCAGTGCTCCGAAAATTCTAGGAGGGCCCTCAGATACGCAGTATTTT.

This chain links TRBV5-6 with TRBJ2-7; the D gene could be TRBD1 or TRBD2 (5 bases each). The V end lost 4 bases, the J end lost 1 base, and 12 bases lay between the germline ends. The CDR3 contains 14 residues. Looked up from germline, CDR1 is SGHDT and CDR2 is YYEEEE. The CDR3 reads CASSGGPLSYEQYF. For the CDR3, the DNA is TGTGCCAGCAGCGGGGGACCCCTATCCTACGAGCAGTACTTC.

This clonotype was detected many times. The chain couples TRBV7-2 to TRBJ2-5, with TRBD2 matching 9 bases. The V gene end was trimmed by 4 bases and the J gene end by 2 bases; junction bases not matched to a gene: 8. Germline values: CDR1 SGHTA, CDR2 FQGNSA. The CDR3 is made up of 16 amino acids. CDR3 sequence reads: CASSSLLAGSQETQYF. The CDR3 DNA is TGTGCCAGCAGCTCCCTCCTAGCGGGATCGCAAGAGACCCAGTACTTC.

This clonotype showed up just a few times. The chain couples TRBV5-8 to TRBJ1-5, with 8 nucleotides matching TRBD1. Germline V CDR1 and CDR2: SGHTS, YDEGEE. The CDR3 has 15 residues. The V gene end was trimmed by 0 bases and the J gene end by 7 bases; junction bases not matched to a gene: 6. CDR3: CASSLAGAGGQPQHF. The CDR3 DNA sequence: TGTGCCAGCAGCTTGGCGGGGGCAGGGGGCCAGCCCCAGCATTTT. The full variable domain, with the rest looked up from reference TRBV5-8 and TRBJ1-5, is EAGVTQSPTHLIKTRGQQATLRCSPISGHTSVYWYQQALGLGLQFLLWYDEGEERNRGNFPPRFSGRQFPNYSSELNVNALELEDSALYLCASSLAGAGGQPQHFGDGTRLSIL.

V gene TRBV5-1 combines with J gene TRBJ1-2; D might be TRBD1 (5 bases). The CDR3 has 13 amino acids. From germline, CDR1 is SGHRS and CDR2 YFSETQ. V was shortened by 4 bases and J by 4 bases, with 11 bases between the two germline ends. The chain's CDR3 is CASSEPGLYGYTF. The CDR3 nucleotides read TGCGCCAGCAGCGAGCCGGGACTCTATGGCTACACCTTC.

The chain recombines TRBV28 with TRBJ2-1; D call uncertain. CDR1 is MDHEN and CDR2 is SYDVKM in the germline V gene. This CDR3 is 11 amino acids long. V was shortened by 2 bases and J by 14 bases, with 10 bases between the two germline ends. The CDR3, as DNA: TGTGCCAGCAGTTTAGGCAGTGGGGAGTTCTTC. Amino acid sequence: CASSLGSGEFF.

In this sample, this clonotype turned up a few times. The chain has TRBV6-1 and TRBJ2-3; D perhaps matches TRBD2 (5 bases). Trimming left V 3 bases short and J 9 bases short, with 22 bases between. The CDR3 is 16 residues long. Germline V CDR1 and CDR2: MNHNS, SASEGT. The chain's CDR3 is CASSEWAGGSELTQYF. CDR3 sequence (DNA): TGTGCCAGCAGTGAGTGGGCCGGCGGGTCGGAATTAACGCAGTATTTT.

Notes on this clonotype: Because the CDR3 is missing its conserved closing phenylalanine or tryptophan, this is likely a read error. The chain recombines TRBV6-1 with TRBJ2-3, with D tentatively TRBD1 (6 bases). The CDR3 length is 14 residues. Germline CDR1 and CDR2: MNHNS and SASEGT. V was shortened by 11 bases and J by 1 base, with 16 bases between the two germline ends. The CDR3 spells CAALGQTGTDTQYL. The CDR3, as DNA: TGTGCCGCTCTAGGACAGACTGGCACAGATACGCAGTATTTG.

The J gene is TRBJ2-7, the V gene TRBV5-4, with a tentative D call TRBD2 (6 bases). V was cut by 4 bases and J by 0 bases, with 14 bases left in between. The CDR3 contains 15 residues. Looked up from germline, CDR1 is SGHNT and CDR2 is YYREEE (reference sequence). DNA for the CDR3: TGTGCCAGCAGCAAAAAGGATAGCGGCTCCTACGAGCAGTACTTC. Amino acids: CASSKKDSGSYEQYF.

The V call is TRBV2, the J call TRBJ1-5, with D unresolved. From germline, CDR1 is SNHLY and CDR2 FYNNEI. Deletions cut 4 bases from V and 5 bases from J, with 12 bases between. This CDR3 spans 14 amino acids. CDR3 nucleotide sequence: TGTGCCAGCAGTGTGGTCGGGATGGATCAGCCCCAGCATTTT. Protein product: CASSVVGMDQPQHF.

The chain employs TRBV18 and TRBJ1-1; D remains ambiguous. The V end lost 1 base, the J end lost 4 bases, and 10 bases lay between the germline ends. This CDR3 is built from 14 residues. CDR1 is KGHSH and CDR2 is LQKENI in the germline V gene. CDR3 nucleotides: TGTGCCAGCTCACCACTGGGTACGGCCACTGAAGCTTTCTTT. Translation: CASSPLGTATEAFF.

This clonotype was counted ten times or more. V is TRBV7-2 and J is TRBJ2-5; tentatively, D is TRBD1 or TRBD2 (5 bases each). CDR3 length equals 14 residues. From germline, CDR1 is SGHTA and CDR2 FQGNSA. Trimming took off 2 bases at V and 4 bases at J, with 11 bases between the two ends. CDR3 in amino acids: CASSLTGPLETQYF. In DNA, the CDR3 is TGTGCCAGCAGCTTAACGGGACCGTTAGAGACCCAGTACTTC.

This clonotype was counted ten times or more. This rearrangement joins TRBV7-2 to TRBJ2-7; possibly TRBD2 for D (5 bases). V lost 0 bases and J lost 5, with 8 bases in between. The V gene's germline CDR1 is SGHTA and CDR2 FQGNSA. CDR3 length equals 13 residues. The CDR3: CASSLASVNEQYF. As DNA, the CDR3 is TGTGCCAGCAGCTTAGCTAGCGTCAACGAGCAGTACTTC.

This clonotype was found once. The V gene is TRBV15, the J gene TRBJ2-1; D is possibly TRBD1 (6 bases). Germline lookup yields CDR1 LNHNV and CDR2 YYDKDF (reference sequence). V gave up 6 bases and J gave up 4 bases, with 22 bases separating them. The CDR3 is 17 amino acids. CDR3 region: CATSVFRGTGIYNEQFF. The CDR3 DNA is TGTGCCACCAGTGTGTTTAGGGGGACGGGAATTTACAATGAGCAGTTCTTC.

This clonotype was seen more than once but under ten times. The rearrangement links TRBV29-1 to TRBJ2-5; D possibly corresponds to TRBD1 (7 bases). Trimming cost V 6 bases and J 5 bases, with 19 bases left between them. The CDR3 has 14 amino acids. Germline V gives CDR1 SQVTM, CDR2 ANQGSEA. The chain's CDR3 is CSVNWQGGIETQYF. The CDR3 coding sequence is TGCAGCGTCAACTGGCAGGGGGGCATCGAGACCCAGTACTTC.

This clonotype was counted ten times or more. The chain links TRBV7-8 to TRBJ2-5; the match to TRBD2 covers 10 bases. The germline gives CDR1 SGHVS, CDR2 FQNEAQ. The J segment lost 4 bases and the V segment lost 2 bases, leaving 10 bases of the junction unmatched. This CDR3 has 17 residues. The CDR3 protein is CASSLTASGSWGETQYF. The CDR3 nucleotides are TGTGCCAGCAGCTTAACGGCTAGCGGGAGCTGGGGAGAGACCCAGTACTTC.

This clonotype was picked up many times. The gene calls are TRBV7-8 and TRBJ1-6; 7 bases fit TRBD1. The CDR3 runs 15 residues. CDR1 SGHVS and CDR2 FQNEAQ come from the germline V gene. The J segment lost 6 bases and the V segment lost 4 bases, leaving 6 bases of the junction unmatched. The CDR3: CASSSQGQFNSPLHF. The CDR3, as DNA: TGTGCCAGCAGCTCCCAGGGACAGTTTAATTCACCCCTCCACTTT. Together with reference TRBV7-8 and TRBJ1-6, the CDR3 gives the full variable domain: GAGVSQSPRYKVAKRGQDVALRCDPISGHVSLFWYQQALGQGPEFLTYFQNEAQLDKSGLPSDRFFAERPEGSVSTLKIQRTQQEDSAVYLCASSSQGQFNSPLHFGNGTRLTVT.

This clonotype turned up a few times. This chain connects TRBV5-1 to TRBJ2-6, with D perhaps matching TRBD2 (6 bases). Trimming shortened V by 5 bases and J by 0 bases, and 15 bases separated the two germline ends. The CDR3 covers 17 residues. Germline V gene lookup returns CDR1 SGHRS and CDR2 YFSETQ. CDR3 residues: CASRGGGPISGANVLTF. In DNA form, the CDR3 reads TGCGCCAGCAGGGGAGGAGGGCCCATCTCTGGGGCCAACGTCCTGACTTTC.

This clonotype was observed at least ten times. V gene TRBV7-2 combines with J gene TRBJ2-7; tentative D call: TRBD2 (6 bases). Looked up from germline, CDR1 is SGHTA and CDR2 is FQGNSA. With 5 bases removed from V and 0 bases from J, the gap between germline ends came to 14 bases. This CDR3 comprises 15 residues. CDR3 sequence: CASSPTAGSSYEQYF. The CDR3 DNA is TGTGCCAGCAGCCCAACGGCGGGAAGCTCCTACGAGCAGTACTTC.

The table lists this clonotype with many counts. CDR3 sequence (DNA): TGTGCCAGCAGCCCCGGAAATGAGCAGTTCTTC. Translating gives CASSPGNEQFF. The chain carries TRBV7-2 and TRBJ2-1; D unclear. Trimming took off 5 bases at V and 7 bases at J, with 6 bases between the two ends. CDR1 and CDR2 (germline): SGHTA, FQGNSA. CDR3 length: 11 residues.

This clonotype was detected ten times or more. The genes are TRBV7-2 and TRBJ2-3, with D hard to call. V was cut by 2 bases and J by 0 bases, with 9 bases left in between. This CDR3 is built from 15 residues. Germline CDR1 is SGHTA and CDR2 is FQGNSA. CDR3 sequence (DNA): TGTGCCAGCAGCTTAATAACTACTAGCACAGATACGCAGTATTTT. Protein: CASSLITTSTDTQYF.

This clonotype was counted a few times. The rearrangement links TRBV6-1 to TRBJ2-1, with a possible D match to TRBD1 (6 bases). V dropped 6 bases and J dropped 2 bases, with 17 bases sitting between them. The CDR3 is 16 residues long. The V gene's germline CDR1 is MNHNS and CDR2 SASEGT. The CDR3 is CASSKDRTATYNEQFF. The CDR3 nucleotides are TGTGCCAGCAGCAAGGACAGAACGGCTACCTACAATGAGCAGTTCTTC.

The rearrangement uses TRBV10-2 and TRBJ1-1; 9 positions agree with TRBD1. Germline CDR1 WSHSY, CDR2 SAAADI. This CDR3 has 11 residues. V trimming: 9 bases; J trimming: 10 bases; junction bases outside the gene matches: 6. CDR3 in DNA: TGCGCCAGTTGGACAGGGGACAGAGCTTTCTTT. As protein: CASWTGDRAFF.